Listed here are 8 T cell receptor beta chains from one sample, sequenced in a study of blood T cell repertoires in COVID-19. Measured with immunoSEQ multiplex PCR; TCRdb has only the in-frame clones, and not every one. There are fewer than 80,000 clones in the sample; around 90% occur only once, and 6.9% lies in the top ten. The specimen sequenced was peripheral blood. These receptors were taken from a human donor in a cohort sampled during active COVID-19.

On this clone itself: An end of the junction does not agree with germline; a read error may underlie this. The chain joins TRBV6-2 or TRBV6-3 to TRBJ2-7, with 10 bases identical to TRBD1. Germline V gene sequence: CDR1 MNHEY, CDR2 SVGEGT. CDR3 size: 15 residues. The CDR3: CASSDSGTGDYEQYF. The CDR3 DNA follows: TGTGCCAGCAGTGACTCCGGGACAGGGGACTACGAGCAGTACTTC.

V gene TRBV7-9 combines with J gene TRBJ1-6, with 7 bases identical to TRBD1. J was trimmed by 7 bases and V by 2 bases; bases with no gene match: 8. Germline loops: CDR1 SEHNR, CDR2 FQNEAQ (reference sequence). CDR3 length equals 16 residues. In DNA form, the CDR3 reads TGTGCCAGCAGCTTAAGCCTGACAGGGATGAATTCACCCCTCCACTTT. The encoded protein is CASSLSLTGMNSPLHF.

The chain employs TRBV7-2 and TRBJ1-2, with TRBD1 matching over 8 bases. CDR1 is SGHTA, CDR2 FQGNSA, per germline. The CDR3 is 16 residues long. Trimming took 1 base from V and 4 from J; bases not matched to a gene: 8. The CDR3 here is CASSLGGTGSFYGYTF. The CDR3 DNA reads TGTGCCAGCAGCTTAGGGGGGACAGGTTCTTTCTATGGCTACACCTTC.

V is TRBV27 and J is TRBJ1-4, with a tentative D call TRBD1 (5 bases). V lost 8 bases and J lost 3, with 19 bases in between. This CDR3 region has 16 residues. CDR1 and CDR2 from the germline V gene are MNHEY and SMNVEV (reference sequence). Here the CDR3 reads CASGSPAGRANEKLFF. CDR3 DNA: TGTGCCAGCGGGAGCCCGGCGGGGCGAGCTAATGAAAAACTGTTTTTT.

The chain is built from TRBV9 and TRBJ1-1, with no clear D. CDR3 size: 11 residues. Germline CDR1 SGDLS, CDR2 YYNGEE. DNA for the CDR3: TGTGCATCGGGTACGAACACTGAAGCTTTCTTT. Its translation: CASGTNTEAFF. Using reference TRBV9 and TRBJ1-1 for the parts outside the CDR3, the full variable domain is DSGVTQTPKHLITATGQRVTLRCSPRSGDLSVYWYQQSLDQGLQFLIQYYNGEERAKGNILERFSAQQFPDLHSELNLSSLELGDSALYFCASGTNTEAFFGQGTRLTVV.

The V gene is TRBV11-2, the J gene TRBJ1-2, with D hard to call. V was pared by 0 bases and J by 4 bases, with 12 bases between. CDR1 SGHAT and CDR2 FQNNGV come from the germline V gene. This CDR3 comprises 15 residues. This CDR3 reads CASSLERRASYGYTF. The CDR3 nucleotides are TGTGCCAGCAGCTTAGAACGGAGGGCTAGCTATGGCTACACCTTC.

This clone is categorized as medium-sized. This chain connects TRBV14 to TRBJ1-6, with unresolved D. Trimming left V 4 bases short and J 7 bases short, with 14 bases between. The CDR3 consists of 15 residues. CDR1 is SGHDN, CDR2 FVKESK, per germline. The CDR3 DNA reads as TGTGCCAGCAGCCGTCAAGGGAGCACGAATTCACCCCTCCACTTT. The encoded protein is CASSRQGSTNSPLHF.

The chain recombines TRBV6-2 or TRBV6-3 with TRBJ2-5, with 7 nucleotides matching TRBD2. Germline CDR1 and CDR2: MNHEY and SVGEGT. V lost 5 bases to trimming and J lost 2 bases; unmatched junction nucleotides: 8. The length of the CDR3 is 15 residues. The CDR3: CASSNFLGGQETQYF. Written as DNA, the CDR3 is TGTGCCAGCAGTAACTTCCTCGGGGGGCAAGAGACCCAGTACTTC.